This T cell receptor (beta chain) emerged from a study of CD8+ T cells in alopecia areata. Study-wide background: Patients received oral tofacitinib, 5 to 10 mg twice daily, for moderate-to-severe alopecia areata. Dosing with tofacitinib proceeded for 6 to 18 months, followed by 6 months off drug. Study-level results: TCR sharing was clearer in mice than between patients, perhaps partly owing to patient HLA diversity.

CDR1 SQVTM and CDR2 ANQGSEA come from the germline V gene. V lost 3 bases, J lost 9 bases, and 11 bases lay in between. The CDR3 is 11 residues long. RNA extraction was followed by reverse transcription into cDNA, which acted as the sequencing template. Generated by immunoSEQ multiplex PCR, the TCRdb table keeps only in-frame clones and is missing some. Of 200,000 or so clones in the sample, less than 50% were seen once. This sample's treatment: oral pan-JAK inhibitor, 5-10 mg twice daily. To note about this clone: Its antigen is unidentified.

This chain connects TRBV29-1 to TRBJ2-5; no clear D gene. The material sequenced was CD4+ T cells sorted from blood, taken around week 36, from a patient treated with tofacitinib. The source is a human donor with alopecia areata. CDR3 region: CSVDFGWAQYF. CDR3 in DNA: TGCAGCGTTGACTTCGGTTGGGCCCAGTACTTC.